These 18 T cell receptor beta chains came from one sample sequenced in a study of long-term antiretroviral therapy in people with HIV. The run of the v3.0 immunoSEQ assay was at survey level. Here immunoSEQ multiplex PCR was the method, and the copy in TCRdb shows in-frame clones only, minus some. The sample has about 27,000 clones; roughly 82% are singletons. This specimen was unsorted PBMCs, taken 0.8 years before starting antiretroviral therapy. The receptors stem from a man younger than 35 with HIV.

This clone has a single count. The CDR3 protein is CASSSLTGTNYGYTF. The CDR3 bases are TGTGCCAGCAGTTCTCTGACAGGTACTAACTATGGCTACACCTTC. This rearrangement joins TRBV28 to TRBJ1-2, with D possibly matching TRBD1 (6 bases). Trimming stripped 4 bases from V and 0 bases from J, with 12 bases between. In germline, CDR1 is MDHEN, CDR2 SYDVKM. The CDR3 sequence is 15 residues long.

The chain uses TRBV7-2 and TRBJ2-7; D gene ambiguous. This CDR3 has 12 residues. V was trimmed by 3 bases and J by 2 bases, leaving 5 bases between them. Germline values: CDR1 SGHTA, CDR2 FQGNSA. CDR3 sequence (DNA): TGTGCCAGCAGCTTGGCAGCCTACGAGCAGTACTTC. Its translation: CASSLAAYEQYF.

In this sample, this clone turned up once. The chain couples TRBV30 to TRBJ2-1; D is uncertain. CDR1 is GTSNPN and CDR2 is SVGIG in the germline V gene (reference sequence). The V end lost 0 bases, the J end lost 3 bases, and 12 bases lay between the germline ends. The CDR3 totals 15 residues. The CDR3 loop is CAWSVSPGIYNEQFF. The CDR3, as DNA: TGTGCCTGGAGTGTATCCCCAGGAATCTACAATGAGCAGTTCTTC.

The CDR3 here is CASSLDFNTEAFF. DNA of the CDR3: TGTGCCAGCAGCTTGGACTTCAACACTGAAGCTTTCTTT. The V call is TRBV5-5, the J call TRBJ1-1, with D uncertain. The germline gives CDR1 SGHKS, CDR2 YYEKEE (reference sequence). The CDR3 contains 13 residues. Trimming pared 0 bases from V and 2 bases from J, leaving 5 bases between.

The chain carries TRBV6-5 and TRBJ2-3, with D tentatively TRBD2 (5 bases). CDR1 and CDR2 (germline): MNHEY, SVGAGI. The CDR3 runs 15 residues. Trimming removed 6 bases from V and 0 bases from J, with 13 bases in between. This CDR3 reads CASRVERLSTDTQYF. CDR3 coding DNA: TGTGCCAGCAGAGTAGAGCGGCTTAGCACAGATACGCAGTATTTT.

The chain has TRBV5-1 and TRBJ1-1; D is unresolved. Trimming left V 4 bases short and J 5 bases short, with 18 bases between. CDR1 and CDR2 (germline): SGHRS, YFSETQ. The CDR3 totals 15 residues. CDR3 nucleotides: TGCGCCAGCAGCCCCAGACTCCCTTGGGAGACTGAAGCTTTCTTT. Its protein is CASSPRLPWETEAFF.

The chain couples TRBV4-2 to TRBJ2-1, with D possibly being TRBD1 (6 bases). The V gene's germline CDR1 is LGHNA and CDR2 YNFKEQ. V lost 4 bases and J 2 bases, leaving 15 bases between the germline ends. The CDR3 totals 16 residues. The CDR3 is CASSLQSGAPYNEQFF. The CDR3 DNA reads TGTGCCAGCAGCCTACAGTCAGGGGCCCCCTACAATGAGCAGTTCTTC.

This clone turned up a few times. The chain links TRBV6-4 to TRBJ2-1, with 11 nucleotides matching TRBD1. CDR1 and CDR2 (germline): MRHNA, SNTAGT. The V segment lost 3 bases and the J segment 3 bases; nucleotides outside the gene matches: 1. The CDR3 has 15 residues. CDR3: CASSEGTGGYNEQFF. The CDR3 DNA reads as TGTGCCAGCAGTGAGGGGACAGGGGGCTACAATGAGCAGTTCTTC.

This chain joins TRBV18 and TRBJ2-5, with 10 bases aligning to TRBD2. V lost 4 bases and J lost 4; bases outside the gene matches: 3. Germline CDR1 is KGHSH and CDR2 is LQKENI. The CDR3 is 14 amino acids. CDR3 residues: CASSRRLAGETQYF. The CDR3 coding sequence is TGTGCCAGCTCACGGAGACTAGCGGGAGAGACCCAGTACTTC.

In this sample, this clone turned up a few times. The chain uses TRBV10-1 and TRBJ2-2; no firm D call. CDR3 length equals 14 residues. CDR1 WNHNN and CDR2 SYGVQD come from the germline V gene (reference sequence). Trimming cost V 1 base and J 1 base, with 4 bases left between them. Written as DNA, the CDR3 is TGCGCCAGCAGTGAGTGGGGGAACACCGGGGAGCTGTTTTTT. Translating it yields CASSEWGNTGELFF.

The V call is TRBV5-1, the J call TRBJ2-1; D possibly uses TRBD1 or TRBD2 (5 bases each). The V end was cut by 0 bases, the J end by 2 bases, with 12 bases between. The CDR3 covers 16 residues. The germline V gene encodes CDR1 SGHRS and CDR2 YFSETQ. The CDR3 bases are TGCGCCAGCAGCTTGGCCTGGGGACCCCCCTACAATGAGCAGTTCTTC. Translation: CASSLAWGPPYNEQFF.

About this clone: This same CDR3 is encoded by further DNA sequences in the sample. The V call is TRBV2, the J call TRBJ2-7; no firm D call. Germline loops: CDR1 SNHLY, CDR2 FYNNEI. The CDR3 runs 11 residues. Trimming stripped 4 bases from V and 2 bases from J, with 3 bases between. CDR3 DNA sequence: TGTGCCAGCAGTGCAGCCTACGAGCAGTACTTC. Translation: CASSAAYEQYF.

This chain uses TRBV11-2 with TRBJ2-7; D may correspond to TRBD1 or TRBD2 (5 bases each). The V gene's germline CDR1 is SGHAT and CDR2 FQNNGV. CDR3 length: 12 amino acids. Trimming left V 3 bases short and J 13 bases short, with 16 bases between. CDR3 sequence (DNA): TGTGCCAGCAGCTTGGTCGTCCAGGGAGAATACTTC. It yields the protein CASSLVVQGEYF.

CDR3 sequence reads: CASSLGTDYNEQFF. Written as DNA, the CDR3 is TGCGCCAGCAGCTTGGGGACAGATTACAATGAGCAGTTCTTC. The V gene is TRBV5-1, the J gene TRBJ2-1, with D perhaps TRBD1 (6 bases). CDR3 length equals 14 residues. The V gene lost 0 bases and the J gene lost 4 bases, with 8 bases spanning the gap. Germline values: CDR1 SGHRS, CDR2 YFSETQ.

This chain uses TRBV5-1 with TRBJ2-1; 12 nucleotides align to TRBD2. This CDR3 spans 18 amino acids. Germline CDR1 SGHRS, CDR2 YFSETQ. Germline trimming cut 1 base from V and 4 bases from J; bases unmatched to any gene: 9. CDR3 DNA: TGCGCCAGCAGCTTGCCGAGACTAGCGGGGGAGAAATACAATGAGCAGTTCTTC. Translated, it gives CASSLPRLAGEKYNEQFF.

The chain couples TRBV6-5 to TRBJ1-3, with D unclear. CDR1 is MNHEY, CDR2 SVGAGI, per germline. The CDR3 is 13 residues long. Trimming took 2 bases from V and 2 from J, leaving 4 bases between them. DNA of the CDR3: TGTGCCAGCAGTTACGTAACTGGAAACACCATATATTTT. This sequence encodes CASSYVTGNTIYF.

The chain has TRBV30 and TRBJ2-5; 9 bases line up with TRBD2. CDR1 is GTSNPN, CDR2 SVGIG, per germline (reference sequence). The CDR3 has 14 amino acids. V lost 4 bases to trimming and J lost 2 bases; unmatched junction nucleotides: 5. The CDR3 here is CAWKHSGGQETQYF. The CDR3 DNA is TGTGCCTGGAAGCACAGCGGGGGGCAAGAGACCCAGTACTTC.

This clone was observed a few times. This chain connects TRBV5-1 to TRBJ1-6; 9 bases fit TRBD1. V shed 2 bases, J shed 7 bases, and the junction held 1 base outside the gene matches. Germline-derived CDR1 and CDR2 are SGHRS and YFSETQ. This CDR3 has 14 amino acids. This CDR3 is CASSLQGANSPLHF. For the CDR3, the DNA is TGCGCCAGCAGCTTACAGGGGGCAAATTCACCCCTCCACTTT.